The T cell receptor beta chain described here comes from a study of cytotoxic CD8 clonotypes in ibrutinib-treated CLL. Study in general: Partial responses numbered around 24 and complete responses 2; after a median about 72 months, roughly 14 stayed remitted and around 12 progressed. A mean of about 240,000 productive templates and tens of thousands of productive rearrangements was obtained per sample.

Profiled with immunoSEQ multiplex PCR; TCRdb holds only in-frame clones, not every one. The sample has roughly 51,000 clones, 45% to 55% seen once. This CDR3 region has 14 residues. CDR1 and CDR2 from the germline V gene are MNHNS and SASEGT. With V trimmed by 6 bases and J by 9 bases, 8 bases remained unmatched. The sample was PBMCs, taken after 12 months of ibrutinib treatment. This clonotype was sampled from a human donor with chronic lymphocytic leukemia. This chain links TRBV6-1 with TRBJ2-4, with 10 bases that match TRBD2. The CDR3 spells CASSQAGGPSIQYF. The CDR3 nucleotides read TGTGCCAGCAGCCAAGCGGGAGGGCCGAGCATTCAGTACTTC.